Listed below are T cell receptor beta chains from one sample, sequenced in a study of T cell responses to AZD1222 COVID-19 vaccine. Measured with immunoSEQ multiplex PCR; TCRdb has only the in-frame clones, and not every one. In the table there are 25,000 to 30,000 clones, roughly 90% of which are singletons. Sequenced material: peripheral blood, taken 28 days after the second AZD1222 dose. The receptor set was obtained from an adult who received the AZD1222 COVID-19 vaccine. The conserved cysteine and the conserved F or W are not part of the CDR3 here. D genes are given only for firm matches.

D gene	V gene	J gene	CDR3 protein
.	TRBV5-1	TRBJ2-7	ASSPSGTSGTYEQY
.	TRBV4-3	TRBJ2-7	ASSQEGGLSSYEQY
TRBD1	TRBV18	TRBJ1-2	ASSPPYDRANYGYT
.	TRBV5-1	TRBJ1-1	ASSLELNTEAF
TRBD1	TRBV6-5	TRBJ2-3	ASSRDSPSTDTQY
.	TRBV7-2	TRBJ2-5	ASSLGGGLQAQY
TRBD1	TRBV3-1/TRBV3-2	TRBJ2-1	ASSRNGQGNSDEQF
.	TRBV5-1	TRBJ2-1	ASSLFSGGEQF
.	TRBV28	TRBJ1-1	ASSLGGGRVNTEAF
TRBD2	TRBV3-1/TRBV3-2	TRBJ2-1	ASSQAWTSGRSEQF
.	TRBV28	TRBJ1-2	ASSLKKRIDGYT
TRBD1	TRBV18	TRBJ1-6	ASSPSTAGTGGSPLH
.	TRBV5-1	TRBJ2-1	ASSLGGAQNNEQF
TRBD2	TRBV7-2	TRBJ2-1	ASSLMTSGNNEQF
TRBD1	TRBV5-1	TRBJ1-2	ASSPLDRGTYGYT
TRBD1	TRBV6-6	TRBJ1-1	ASSYDRAVPEAF
.	TRBV6-5	TRBJ2-7	AMKPGPASFEQY
.	TRBV4-3	TRBJ1-2	ASSQDPQTSYGYT
.	TRBV18	TRBJ1-3	ASSRDGAGNTIY
TRBD2	TRBV7-3	TRBJ2-1	ASSLGGSRSEQF
TRBD1	TRBV19	TRBJ1-5	ASRDRGRGNQPQH
.	TRBV6-5	TRBJ1-5	ASRKTDNQPQH
.	TRBV5-1	TRBJ1-3	ASRWGSTGNTIY
TRBD1	TRBV19	TRBJ1-5	ASSPTPRGVSNQPQH
.	TRBV13	TRBJ2-7	ASRSNGVSYEQY
TRBD2	TRBV7-2	TRBJ2-3	ASSLSGRGGGTDTQY
TRBD2	TRBV6-2/TRBV6-3	TRBJ2-5	ASSDGGLGRGGETQY
TRBD2	TRBV4-2	TRBJ2-2	ASSPGTSGKGVTGELF
.	TRBV28	TRBJ1-2	ASSFQGGINKRIS
.	TRBV28	TRBJ1-1	ASSLGSWRVNTEAF
TRBD2	TRBV28	TRBJ2-2	ASSPLGSGRLNTGELF
.	TRBV7-9	TRBJ2-1	ASSLVVQSYNEQF
.	TRBV5-6	TRBJ1-4	ASSRGAGNEKLF
TRBD1	TRBV19	TRBJ2-5	ASTPTGTGFETQY
.	TRBV28	TRBJ1-4	ASSLGGVGVSKKLF
TRBD2	TRBV28	TRBJ2-1	ASSLAGGGPEYNEQF
.	TRBV14	TRBJ2-7	ASSQDSEQY
TRBD1	TRBV24-1	TRBJ2-1	ATSDGQGDNNEQF
.	TRBV3-1/TRBV3-2	TRBJ1-2	ASKDSLYSGYT
.	TRBV5-1	TRBJ1-3	ASSSRAGGSGNTIY
TRBD1	TRBV7-2	TRBJ1-6	ASSAHRGRYNSPLH
.	TRBV11-3	TRBJ2-1	ASSLDPQVSYNEQF
.	TRBV6-2/TRBV6-3	TRBJ1-1	ASSYSREATEAF
.	TRBV5-1	TRBJ2-3	ASSLVQASTDTQY
.	TRBV7-9	TRBJ1-2	ASSLGALYGYT
TRBD2	TRBV14	TRBJ2-1	ASSQRSWTSLSEQF
TRBD1	TRBV29-1	TRBJ1-4	SVILGRDRGEKLF
.	TRBV12-3/TRBV12-4	TRBJ1-5	ASSSKGVQPQH
TRBD1	TRBV7-2	TRBJ1-2	ASSLVKGAYYGYT
.	TRBV11-2	TRBJ1-2	ASSLVGYGYT
.	TRBV11-3	TRBJ1-3	ASSPNSAGNTIY
TRBD1	TRBV7-9	TRBJ1-1	ASSWTGVSPEAF
TRBD1	TRBV11-3	TRBJ2-3	ASSFTTGGTDTQY
.	TRBV3-1/TRBV3-2	TRBJ1-1	ASSQDPQVNSPF
.	TRBV28	TRBJ1-2	ASSFAGQGNYGYT
.	TRBV6-2/TRBV6-3	TRBJ2-3	ASSYQGSFTDTQY
TRBD2	TRBV7-3	TRBJ2-1	ASSLAGATYNEQF
TRBD1	TRBV6-5	TRBJ2-2	ASRADRGQTGELF
.	TRBV5-1	TRBJ1-1	ASSLDTGRETEAF
TRBD1	TRBV18	TRBJ1-1	ASSPGQGIMNTEAF